Listed below are T cell receptor beta chains from one sample, sequenced in a study of OX40 agonist ivuxolimab in advanced cancers. The data were produced by immunoSEQ multiplex PCR, yet TCRdb's version contains in-frame clones alone and is incomplete. The top ten hold around 0.5% of the sample, which has around 70,000 clones, roughly 85% seen once. Material: CD4+ or CD8+ T cells sorted from blood, obtained in a trial of the OX40 agonist ivuxolimab. The receptors were gathered from an adult with an advanced solid tumor such as melanoma, head and neck, liver or kidney cancer. Both conserved end residues are part of each CDR3. Each record gives: clone size, V gene, J gene, D gene, CDR3 protein, CDR3 DNA. D genes are given only for firm matches. A row's size may be missing; if present it is once, few, many or a size class.

clone_size: NA; v_call: TRBV11-2; j_call: TRBJ2-7; d_call: NA; cdr3_aa: CASTSRGYEQYF; cdr3_nt: TGTGCCAGCACGAGTCGGGGCTACGAGCAGTACTTC
clone_size: NA; v_call: TRBV2; j_call: TRBJ2-6; d_call: NA; cdr3_aa: CASSPFRVLTF; cdr3_nt: TGTGCCAGCAGTCCTTTCAGGGTCCTGACTTTC
clone_size: NA; v_call: TRBV28; j_call: TRBJ1-2; d_call: TRBD1; cdr3_aa: CASSSGQGARGYTF; cdr3_nt: TGTGCCAGCAGTTCAGGACAGGGGGCGCGAGGCTACACCTTC
clone_size: once; v_call: TRBV5-4; j_call: TRBJ2-1; d_call: NA; cdr3_aa: CASSFFFGSSSYNEQFF; cdr3_nt: TGTGCCAGCAGCTTTTTCTTCGGATCGAGCTCCTACAATGAGCAGTTCTTC
clone_size: NA; v_call: TRBV7-6; j_call: TRBJ2-3; d_call: NA; cdr3_aa: CASSSLGTGVIDTQYF; cdr3_nt: TGTGCCAGCAGCTCCCTCGGGACGGGAGTGATAGATACGCAGTATTTT
clone_size: once; v_call: TRBV15; j_call: TRBJ1-4; d_call: NA; cdr3_aa: CATSRVGGGTEKLFF; cdr3_nt: TGTGCCACCAGCAGAGTAGGGGGGGGTACAGAAAAACTGTTTTTT
clone_size: NA; v_call: TRBV12-5; j_call: TRBJ1-4; d_call: NA; cdr3_aa: CASGFIRTPHTTNEKLFF; cdr3_nt: TGTGCTAGTGGTTTTATACGAACACCCCATACAACTAATGAAAAACTGTTTTTT
clone_size: NA; v_call: TRBV5-1; j_call: TRBJ2-5; d_call: NA; cdr3_aa: CASSFGRETQYF; cdr3_nt: TGCGCCAGCAGTTTCGGGCGAGAGACCCAGTACTTC
clone_size: few; v_call: TRBV5-8; j_call: TRBJ1-4; d_call: NA; cdr3_aa: CASSLKDRNTNEKLFF; cdr3_nt: TGTGCCAGCAGCTTGAAGGACAGAAATACTAATGAAAAACTGTTTTTT
clone_size: few; v_call: TRBV6-5; j_call: TRBJ1-6; d_call: NA; cdr3_aa: CASSYSGQGDNSPLHF; cdr3_nt: TGTGCCAGCAGTTACTCCGGCCAGGGCGACAATTCACCCCTCCACTTT
clone_size: NA; v_call: TRBV5-1; j_call: TRBJ1-5; d_call: NA; cdr3_aa: CASSLEGDGQPQHF; cdr3_nt: TGCGCCAGCAGCTTGGAGGGGGACGGACAGCCCCAGCATTTT
clone_size: NA; v_call: TRBV11-3; j_call: TRBJ2-2; d_call: NA; cdr3_aa: CASSRAFQGGELFF; cdr3_nt: TGTGCCAGCAGCCGGGCCTTCCAGGGCGGGGAGCTGTTTTTT
clone_size: NA; v_call: TRBV30; j_call: TRBJ1-4; d_call: NA; cdr3_aa: CAWSKGRANEKLFF; cdr3_nt: TGTGCCTGGAGCAAGGGACGGGCTAATGAAAAACTGTTTTTT
clone_size: few; v_call: TRBV28; j_call: TRBJ2-7; d_call: NA; cdr3_aa: CASSPRAPSSYEQYF; cdr3_nt: TGTGCCAGCAGTCCCAGGGCACCCAGCTCCTACGAGCAGTACTTC
clone_size: NA; v_call: TRBV19; j_call: TRBJ1-5; d_call: NA; cdr3_aa: CASSIAQGSNQPQHF; cdr3_nt: TGTGCCAGTAGTATAGCTCAGGGAAGCAATCAGCCCCAGCATTTT
clone_size: NA; v_call: TRBV4-3; j_call: TRBJ1-3; d_call: NA; cdr3_aa: CASSQVGWGNTIYF; cdr3_nt: TGCGCCAGCAGCCAAGTAGGGTGGGGAAACACCATATATTTT
clone_size: few; v_call: TRBV7-6; j_call: TRBJ2-2; d_call: NA; cdr3_aa: CASSLGMGRRSTGELFF; cdr3_nt: TGTGCCAGCAGTTTAGGAATGGGGAGGAGGAGCACCGGGGAGCTGTTTTTT
clone_size: NA; v_call: TRBV28; j_call: TRBJ1-1; d_call: NA; cdr3_aa: CASSHYSREAFF; cdr3_nt: TGTGCCAGCAGTCACTATTCGCGAGAAGCTTTCTTT
clone_size: NA; v_call: TRBV28; j_call: TRBJ1-2; d_call: NA; cdr3_aa: CASMASDGYTF; cdr3_nt: TGTGCCAGCATGGCCTCGGATGGCTACACCTTC
clone_size: NA; v_call: TRBV29-1; j_call: TRBJ1-2; d_call: NA; cdr3_aa: CSVGEARGYGYTF; cdr3_nt: TGCAGCGTTGGAGAAGCCCGTGGGTATGGCTACACCTTC
clone_size: few; v_call: TRBV15; j_call: TRBJ1-4; d_call: NA; cdr3_aa: CATSGLPGQSNEKLFF; cdr3_nt: TGTGCCACCAGCGGCCTACCTGGACAGAGTAATGAAAAACTGTTTTTT
clone_size: NA; v_call: TRBV5-4; j_call: TRBJ2-5; d_call: TRBD2; cdr3_aa: CASSLVASGAETQYF; cdr3_nt: TGTGCCAGCAGCTTGGTGGCTAGCGGAGCTGAGACCCAGTACTTC
clone_size: NA; v_call: TRBV9; j_call: TRBJ2-1; d_call: NA; cdr3_aa: CASSWGFGQSTYNEQFF; cdr3_nt: TGTGCCAGCAGCTGGGGTTTTGGACAGTCTACCTACAATGAGCAGTTCTTC
clone_size: NA; v_call: TRBV5-6; j_call: TRBJ2-2; d_call: NA; cdr3_aa: CASRIKTAGKRAGELFF; cdr3_nt: TGTGCCAGCAGGATCAAGACGGCGGGGAAGCGGGCCGGGGAGCTGTTTTTT
clone_size: NA; v_call: TRBV4-3; j_call: TRBJ2-7; d_call: TRBD1; cdr3_aa: CASSQDLRDRQYF; cdr3_nt: TGCGCCAGCAGCCAAGACCTTCGGGACAGACAGTACTTC
clone_size: NA; v_call: TRBV27; j_call: TRBJ2-1; d_call: NA; cdr3_aa: CASSPREGQGNEQFF; cdr3_nt: TGTGCCAGCAGTCCCCGTGAGGGGCAGGGGAATGAGCAGTTCTTC
clone_size: NA; v_call: TRBV19; j_call: TRBJ2-7; d_call: NA; cdr3_aa: CASSIVPGTYEQYF; cdr3_nt: TGTGCCAGTAGTATAGTCCCTGGAACCTACGAGCAGTACTTC
clone_size: NA; v_call: TRBV7-9; j_call: TRBJ1-5; d_call: TRBD1; cdr3_aa: CASSLGGGQGSQPQHF; cdr3_nt: TGTGCCAGCAGCTTGGGGGGTGGACAGGGGAGTCAGCCCCAGCATTTT
clone_size: NA; v_call: TRBV7-3; j_call: TRBJ1-1; d_call: NA; cdr3_aa: CASSMTVNTEAFF; cdr3_nt: TGTGCCAGCAGCATGACAGTTAACACTGAAGCTTTCTTT
clone_size: NA; v_call: TRBV25-1; j_call: TRBJ2-5; d_call: TRBD1; cdr3_aa: CASSEGDRGWETQYF; cdr3_nt: TGTGCCAGCAGTGAGGGGGACAGGGGTTGGGAGACCCAGTACTTC
clone_size: NA; v_call: TRBV21-1; j_call: TRBJ2-5; d_call: NA; cdr3_aa: CASSIGTTNGETQYF; cdr3_nt: TGTGCCAGCAGCATTGGGACAACCAACGGGGAGACCCAGTACTTC
clone_size: once; v_call: TRBV7-8; j_call: TRBJ2-3; d_call: TRBD1; cdr3_aa: CASSLVHRGTDTQYF; cdr3_nt: TGTGCCAGCAGCTTAGTTCACAGGGGAACAGATACGCAGTATTTT
clone_size: NA; v_call: TRBV7-2; j_call: TRBJ2-3; d_call: NA; cdr3_aa: CASSLAGLAASTDTQYF; cdr3_nt: TGTGCCAGCAGCCTAGCCGGATTAGCGGCTAGCACAGATACGCAGTATTTT
clone_size: NA; v_call: TRBV6-1; j_call: TRBJ1-2; d_call: TRBD1; cdr3_aa: CASSVRDRDGYTF; cdr3_nt: TGTGCCAGCAGTGTCCGGGACAGGGATGGCTACACCTTC
clone_size: NA; v_call: TRBV9; j_call: TRBJ2-3; d_call: TRBD2; cdr3_aa: CASSVVRGGPQDTQYF; cdr3_nt: TGTGCCAGCAGCGTAGTGCGGGGGGGTCCCCAAGATACGCAGTATTTT
clone_size: once; v_call: TRBV5-6; j_call: TRBJ2-2; d_call: NA; cdr3_aa: CASSFGQGFRSTGELFF; cdr3_nt: TGTGCCAGCAGCTTTGGCCAGGGGTTTCGGAGCACCGGGGAGCTGTTTTTT
clone_size: NA; v_call: TRBV5-4; j_call: TRBJ2-3; d_call: NA; cdr3_aa: CASSLEGSLQDTQYF; cdr3_nt: TGTGCCAGCAGCTTGGAGGGGAGCCTACAAGATACGCAGTATTTT
clone_size: NA; v_call: TRBV7-9; j_call: TRBJ1-2; d_call: TRBD1; cdr3_aa: CASSPSGQERGGYTF; cdr3_nt: TGTGCCAGCAGCCCTTCCGGACAGGAAAGGGGTGGCTACACCTTC
clone_size: NA; v_call: TRBV6-5; j_call: TRBJ1-6; d_call: NA; cdr3_aa: CASRPGLYNSPLHF; cdr3_nt: TGTGCCAGCAGGCCCGGGCTCTACAATTCACCCCTCCACTTT
clone_size: NA; v_call: TRBV15; j_call: TRBJ2-4; d_call: NA; cdr3_aa: CATSILGKIQYF; cdr3_nt: TGTGCCACCAGCATACTTGGGAAAATTCAGTACTTC
clone_size: NA; v_call: TRBV5-4; j_call: TRBJ2-3; d_call: TRBD2; cdr3_aa: CASSPPTSGTDTQYF; cdr3_nt: TGTGCCAGCAGCCCACCGACTAGCGGCACAGATACGCAGTATTTT
clone_size: NA; v_call: TRBV7-3; j_call: TRBJ2-1; d_call: NA; cdr3_aa: CASSPAGVFNNEQFF; cdr3_nt: TGTGCCAGCAGTCCTGCAGGGGTGTTCAACAATGAGCAGTTCTTC
clone_size: NA; v_call: TRBV5-1; j_call: TRBJ2-3; d_call: TRBD2; cdr3_aa: CASSSFPGTSGGRADTQYF; cdr3_nt: TGCGCCAGCAGCTCCTTTCCCGGGACTAGCGGGGGGAGGGCAGATACGCAGTATTTT
clone_size: few; v_call: TRBV9; j_call: TRBJ1-1; d_call: NA; cdr3_aa: CASSSDGGRTEAFF; cdr3_nt: TGTGCCAGCAGCTCAGACGGGGGGAGAACTGAAGCTTTCTTT
clone_size: NA; v_call: TRBV18; j_call: TRBJ1-4; d_call: NA; cdr3_aa: CASSPDGVINEKLFF; cdr3_nt: TGTGCCAGCTCACCCGACGGAGTAATTAATGAAAAACTGTTTTTT
clone_size: NA; v_call: TRBV5-5; j_call: TRBJ2-7; d_call: TRBD2; cdr3_aa: CASSLYAGGSYEQYF; cdr3_nt: TGTGCCAGCAGCTTGTATGCGGGGGGCTCCTACGAGCAGTACTTC
clone_size: once; v_call: TRBV2; j_call: TRBJ1-1; d_call: NA; cdr3_aa: CASRTREGKTEAFF; cdr3_nt: TGTGCCAGCAGAACAAGGGAGGGAAAAACTGAAGCTTTCTTT
clone_size: once; v_call: TRBV30; j_call: TRBJ2-4; d_call: NA; cdr3_aa: CAWSPGRAIQYF; cdr3_nt: TGTGCCTGGAGTCCAGGGCGCGCCATTCAGTACTTC